Shown below are 3 T cell receptor beta chains from a single sample sequenced in a study of blood T cells in healthy people across ages. The use of a sample-barcoded 5' primer and a J-beta primer mix characterized a second PCR of about 7 to 12 cycles. MiXCR was run by TCRdb on the 5' RACE reads, yielding one entry per CDR3 protein. Found here are fewer than 1,000,000 distinct CDR3 sequences, under 55% of them singletons; the top ten hold about a fifth. Sequenced material: blood. Receptor source: a man in his 60s in good health.

On this clonotype itself: This may be a read error: a much more frequent sequence differs by one nucleotide. The gene calls are TRBV12-3 or TRBV12-4 and TRBJ2-5; D is possibly TRBD1 or TRBD2 (5 bases each). The CDR3 extends over 16 amino acids. V lost 0 bases, J lost 11 bases, and 22 bases lay in between. The CDR3 region is CASSLAEAGFTSEQYF. CDR3 DNA sequence: TGTGCCAGCAGTTTAGCCGAGGCAGGGTTTACTAGTGAGCAGTACTTC.

The chain is built from TRBV7-2 and TRBJ2-7; D is undetermined. The V end was cut by 5 bases, the J end by 0 bases, with 14 bases between. CDR1 SGHTA and CDR2 FQGNSA come from the germline V gene. The CDR3 is 15 residues long. The CDR3 DNA reads as TGTGCCAGCAGCCCGCGGCCGGTAGCCTCCTACGAGCAGTACTTC. This gives the protein CASSPRPVASYEQYF.

This clonotype occurred a few times. This chain uses TRBV5-1 with TRBJ1-2, with unresolved D. The V gene's germline CDR1 is SGHRS and CDR2 YFSETQ. CDR3 length: 15 amino acids. Trimming removed 4 bases from V and 2 bases from J, with 15 bases in between. DNA for the CDR3: TGCGCCAGCAGCACCTCGGGCCTACTGAACTATGGCTACACCTTC. Translating it yields CASSTSGLLNYGYTF.